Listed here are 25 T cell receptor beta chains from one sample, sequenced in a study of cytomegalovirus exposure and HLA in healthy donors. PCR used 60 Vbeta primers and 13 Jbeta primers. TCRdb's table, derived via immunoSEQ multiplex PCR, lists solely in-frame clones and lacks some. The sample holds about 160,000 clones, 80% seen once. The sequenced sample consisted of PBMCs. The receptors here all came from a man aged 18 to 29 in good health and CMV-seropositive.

Written as DNA, the CDR3 is TGTGCCAGCAGCTTAGGGAATCGGGGGGCCATCGTTGAGCAGTTCTTC. Its protein product is CASSLGNRGAIVEQFF. This chain uses TRBV7-2 with TRBJ2-1; possibly TRBD2 for D (7 bases). The CDR3 consists of 16 residues. V lost 1 base and J lost 9, with 19 bases in between. Germline CDR1 SGHTA, CDR2 FQGNSA.

The chain's CDR3 is CASTEGVNTGELFF. CDR3 DNA sequence: TGTGCCAGCACCGAAGGGGTGAACACCGGGGAGCTGTTTTTT. The chain employs TRBV6-1 and TRBJ2-2; D may be TRBD1 (5 bases). Germline V lookup: CDR1 MNHNS, CDR2 SASEGT. This CDR3 has 14 residues. Trimming removed 7 bases at V and 1 base at J, with 10 bases between.

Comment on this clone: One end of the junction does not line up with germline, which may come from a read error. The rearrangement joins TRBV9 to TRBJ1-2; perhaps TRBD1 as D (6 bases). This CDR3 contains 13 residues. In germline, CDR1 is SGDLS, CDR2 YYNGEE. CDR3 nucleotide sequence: TGTGCCAGCAGCGTAGGGGACACGGCCCGCTTCGCCTTC. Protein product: CASSVGDTARFAF.

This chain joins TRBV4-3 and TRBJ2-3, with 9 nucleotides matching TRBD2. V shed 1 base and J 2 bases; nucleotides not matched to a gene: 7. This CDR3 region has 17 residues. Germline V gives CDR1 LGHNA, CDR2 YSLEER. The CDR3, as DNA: TGCGCCAGCAGCCAAGGGGCTAGCGGGGTTTCCACAGATACGCAGTATTTT. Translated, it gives CASSQGASGVSTDTQYF.

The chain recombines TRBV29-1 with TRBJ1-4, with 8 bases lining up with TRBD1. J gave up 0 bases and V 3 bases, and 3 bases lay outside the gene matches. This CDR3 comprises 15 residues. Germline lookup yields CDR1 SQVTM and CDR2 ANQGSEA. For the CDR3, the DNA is TGCAGCGTTGAGCAGGGGGCCCCAACTAATGAAAAACTGTTTTTT. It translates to CSVEQGAPTNEKLFF.

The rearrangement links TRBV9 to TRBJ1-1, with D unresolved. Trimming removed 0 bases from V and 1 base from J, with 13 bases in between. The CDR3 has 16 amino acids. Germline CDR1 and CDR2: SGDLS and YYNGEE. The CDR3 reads CASSVGSRNANTEAFF. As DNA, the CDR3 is TGTGCCAGCAGCGTAGGATCGAGGAACGCGAACACTGAAGCTTTCTTT.

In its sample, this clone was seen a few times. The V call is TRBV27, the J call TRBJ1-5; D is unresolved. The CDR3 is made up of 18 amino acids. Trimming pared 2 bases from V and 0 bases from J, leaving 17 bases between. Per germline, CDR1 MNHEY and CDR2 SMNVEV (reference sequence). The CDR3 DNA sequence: TGTGCCAGCAGTTTAAAGTTCCCCCAGCGATATAGCAATCAGCCCCAGCATTTT. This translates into CASSLKFPQRYSNQPQHF.

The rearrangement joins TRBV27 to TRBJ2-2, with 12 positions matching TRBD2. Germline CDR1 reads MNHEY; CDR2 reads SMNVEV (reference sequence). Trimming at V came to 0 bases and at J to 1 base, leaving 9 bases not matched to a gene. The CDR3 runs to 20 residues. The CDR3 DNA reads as TGTGCCAGCAGTTTATCTCCTAGCGGGGGGGTAAGCAAGAACACCGGGGAGCTGTTTTTT. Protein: CASSLSPSGGVSKNTGELFF.

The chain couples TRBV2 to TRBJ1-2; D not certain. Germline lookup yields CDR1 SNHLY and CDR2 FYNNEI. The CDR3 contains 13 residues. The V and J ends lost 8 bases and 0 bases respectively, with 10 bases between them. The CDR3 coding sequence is TGTGCCAGCGCAGACACCGCTAACTATGGCTACACCTTC. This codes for CASADTANYGYTF.

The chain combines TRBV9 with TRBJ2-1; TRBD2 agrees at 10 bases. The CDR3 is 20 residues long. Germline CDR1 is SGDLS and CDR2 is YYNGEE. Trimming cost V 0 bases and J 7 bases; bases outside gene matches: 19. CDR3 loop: CASSVGGGSGRASGINEQFF. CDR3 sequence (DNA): TGTGCCAGCAGCGTAGGGGGCGGGAGCGGGAGGGCCTCCGGGATAAATGAGCAGTTCTTC.

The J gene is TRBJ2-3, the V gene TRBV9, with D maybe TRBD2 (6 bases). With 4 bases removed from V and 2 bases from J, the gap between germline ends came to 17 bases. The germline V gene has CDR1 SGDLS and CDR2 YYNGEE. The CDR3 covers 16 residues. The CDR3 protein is CASSPRERGPTDTQYF. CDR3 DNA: TGTGCCAGCAGCCCCCGGGAGAGAGGGCCCACAGATACGCAGTATTTT.

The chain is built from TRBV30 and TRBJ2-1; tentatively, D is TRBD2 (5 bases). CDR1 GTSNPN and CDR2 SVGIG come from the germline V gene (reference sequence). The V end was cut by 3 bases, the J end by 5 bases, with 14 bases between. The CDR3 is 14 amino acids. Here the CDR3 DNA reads TGTGCCTGGAGAGTGGACTTGCAACACAATGAGCAGTTCTTC. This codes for CAWRVDLQHNEQFF.

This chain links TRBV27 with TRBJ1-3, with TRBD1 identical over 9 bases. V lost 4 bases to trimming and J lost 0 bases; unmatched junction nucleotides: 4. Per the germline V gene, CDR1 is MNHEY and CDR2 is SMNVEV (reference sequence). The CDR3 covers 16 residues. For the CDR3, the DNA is TGTGCCAGCAGTTGGGACAGGGCTTTCTCTGGAAACACCATATATTTT. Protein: CASSWDRAFSGNTIYF.

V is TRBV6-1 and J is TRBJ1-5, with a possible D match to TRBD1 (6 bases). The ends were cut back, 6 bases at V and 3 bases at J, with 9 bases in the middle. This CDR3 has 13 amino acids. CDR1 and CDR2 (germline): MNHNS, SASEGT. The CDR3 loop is CASRGQPNQPQHF. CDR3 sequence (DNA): TGTGCCAGCAGAGGACAGCCCAATCAGCCCCAGCATTTT.

The CDR3 protein is CAISLRDRDYNEQFF. DNA for the CDR3: TGTGCCATCAGTCTCCGGGACAGGGACTACAATGAGCAGTTCTTC. The chain couples TRBV10-3 to TRBJ2-1, with 9 bases matching TRBD1. V was pared by 5 bases and J by 3 bases, with 5 bases of the junction left unmatched. Germline V lookup: CDR1 ENHRY, CDR2 SYGVKD. The CDR3 extends over 15 amino acids.

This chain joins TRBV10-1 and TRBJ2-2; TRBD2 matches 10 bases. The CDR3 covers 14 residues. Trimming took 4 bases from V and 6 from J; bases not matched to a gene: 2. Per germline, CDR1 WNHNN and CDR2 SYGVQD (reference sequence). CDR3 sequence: CASSAAGGSGELFF. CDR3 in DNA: TGCGCCAGCAGTGCAGCGGGAGGGTCCGGGGAGCTGTTTTTT.

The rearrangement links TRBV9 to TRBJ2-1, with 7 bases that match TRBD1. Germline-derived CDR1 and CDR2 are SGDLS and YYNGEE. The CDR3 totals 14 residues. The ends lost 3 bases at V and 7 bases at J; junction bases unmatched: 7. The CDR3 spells CASSAKTGVNEQFF. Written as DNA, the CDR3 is TGTGCCAGCAGCGCTAAAACAGGGGTAAATGAGCAGTTCTTC.

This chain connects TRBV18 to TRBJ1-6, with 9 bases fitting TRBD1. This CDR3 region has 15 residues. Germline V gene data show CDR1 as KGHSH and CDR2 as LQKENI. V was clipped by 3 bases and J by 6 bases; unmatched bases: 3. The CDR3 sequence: CASSPGQGSNSPLHF. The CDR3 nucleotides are TGTGCCAGCTCACCGGGACAGGGTAGTAATTCACCCCTCCACTTT.

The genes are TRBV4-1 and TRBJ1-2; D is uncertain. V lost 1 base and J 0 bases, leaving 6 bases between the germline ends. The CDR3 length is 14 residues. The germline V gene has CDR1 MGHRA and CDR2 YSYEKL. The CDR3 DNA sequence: TGCGCCAGCAGCCAAGGTACAGCTAACTATGGCTACACCTTC. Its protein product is CASSQGTANYGYTF.

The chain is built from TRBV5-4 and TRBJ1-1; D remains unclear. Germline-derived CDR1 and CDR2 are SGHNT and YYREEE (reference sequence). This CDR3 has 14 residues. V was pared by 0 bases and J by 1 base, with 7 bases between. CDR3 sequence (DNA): TGTGCCAGCAGCTTGGGACTGGAGAACACTGAAGCTTTCTTT. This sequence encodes CASSLGLENTEAFF.

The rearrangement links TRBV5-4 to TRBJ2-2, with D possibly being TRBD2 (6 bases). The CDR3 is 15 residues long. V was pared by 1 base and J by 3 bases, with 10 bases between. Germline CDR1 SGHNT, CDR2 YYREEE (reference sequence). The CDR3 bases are TGTGCCAGCAGCTTGCGCAGGGAGGACACCGGGGAGCTGTTTTTT. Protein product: CASSLRREDTGELFF. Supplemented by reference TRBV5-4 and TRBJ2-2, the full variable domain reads ETGVTQSPTHLIKTRGQQVTLRCSSQSGHNTVSWYQQALGQGPQFIFQYYREEENGRGNFPPRFSGLQFPNYSSELNVNALELDDSALYLCASSLRREDTGELFFGEGSRLTVL.

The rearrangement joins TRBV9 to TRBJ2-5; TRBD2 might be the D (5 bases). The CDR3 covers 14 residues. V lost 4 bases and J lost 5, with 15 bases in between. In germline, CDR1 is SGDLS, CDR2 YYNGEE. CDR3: CASSPDYGWETQYF. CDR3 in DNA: TGTGCCAGCAGCCCCGACTACGGGTGGGAGACCCAGTACTTC.

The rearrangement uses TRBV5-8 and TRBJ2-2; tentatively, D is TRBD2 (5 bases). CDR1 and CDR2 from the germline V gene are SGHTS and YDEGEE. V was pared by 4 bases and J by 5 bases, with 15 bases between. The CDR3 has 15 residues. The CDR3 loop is CASSRTRTQTGELFF. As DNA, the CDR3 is TGTGCCAGCAGCCGGACCCGGACTCAAACCGGGGAGCTGTTTTTT. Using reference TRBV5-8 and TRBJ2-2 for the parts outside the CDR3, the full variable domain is EAGVTQSPTHLIKTRGQQATLRCSPISGHTSVYWYQQALGLGLQFLLWYDEGEERNRGNFPPRFSGRQFPNYSSELNVNALELEDSALYLCASSRTRTQTGELFFGEGSRLTVL.

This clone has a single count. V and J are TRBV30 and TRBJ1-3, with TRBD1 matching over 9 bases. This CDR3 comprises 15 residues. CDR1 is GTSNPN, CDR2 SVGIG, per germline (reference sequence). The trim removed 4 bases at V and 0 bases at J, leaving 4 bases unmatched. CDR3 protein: CAWTMDRGSGNTIYF. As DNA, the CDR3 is TGTGCCTGGACCATGGACAGGGGCTCTGGAAACACCATATATTTT. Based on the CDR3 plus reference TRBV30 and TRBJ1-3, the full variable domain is SQTIHQWPATLVQPVGSPLSLECTVEGTSNPNLYWYRQAAGRGLQLLFYSVGIGQISSEVPQNLSASRPQDRQFILSSKKLLLSDSGFYLCAWTMDRGSGNTIYFGEGSWLTVV.

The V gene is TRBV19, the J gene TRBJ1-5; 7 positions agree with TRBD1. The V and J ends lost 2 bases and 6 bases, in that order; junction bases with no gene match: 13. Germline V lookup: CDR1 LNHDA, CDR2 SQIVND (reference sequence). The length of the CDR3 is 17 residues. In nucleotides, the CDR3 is TGTGCCAGTAGTATAAGCTCGAGGGGGCGATTTAGTCAGCCCCAGCATTTT. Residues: CASSISSRGRFSQPQHF.